The 30 T cell receptor beta chains reported below all come from one sample, sequenced in a study of cytomegalovirus exposure and HLA in healthy donors. The PCR was carried out with 60 Vbeta primers and 13 Jbeta primers. This table comes from immunoSEQ multiplex PCR, and its TCRdb copy is limited to in-frame clones, with some not included. The data show about 190,000 clones, roughly 80% seen once. The sequenced material came from PBMCs. All receptors derive from a woman between 18 and 29 years old in good health and CMV-seronegative.

This chain uses TRBV6-5 with TRBJ2-1; tentatively, D is TRBD2 (5 bases). The length of the CDR3 is 15 residues. Germline V gene data show CDR1 as MNHEY and CDR2 as SVGAGI. Trimming took 2 bases from V and 5 from J, leaving 13 bases between them. The CDR3 DNA reads TGTGCCAGCAGTTACCGGGGTGCTGTAGACAATGAGCAGTTCTTC. It codes for CASSYRGAVDNEQFF.

This clone was recorded once. The chain recombines TRBV4-3 with TRBJ2-2, with 7 nucleotides matching TRBD2. CDR1 LGHNA and CDR2 YSLEER come from the germline V gene. This CDR3 has 17 residues. J lost 3 bases, V lost 0 bases, and 7 bases had no gene match. CDR3 coding DNA: TGCGCCAGCAGCCAAGATGGTCGCGCGGGAGACACCGGGGAGCTGTTTTTT. Protein product: CASSQDGRAGDTGELFF.

CDR3 sequence: CASSFVDMNTEAFF. In nucleotides, the CDR3 is TGTGCCAGCAGCTTTGTTGACATGAACACTGAAGCTTTCTTT. The chain recombines TRBV11-2 with TRBJ1-1; D is ambiguous. The V and J ends lost 3 bases and 0 bases respectively, with 8 bases between them. This CDR3 spans 14 amino acids. Germline CDR1 SGHAT, CDR2 FQNNGV. Variable domain in full (rest from reference TRBV11-2 and TRBJ1-1): EAGVAQSPRYKIIEKRQSVAFWCNPISGHATLYWYQQILGQGPKLLIQFQNNGVVDDSQLPKDRFSAERLKGVDSTLKIQPAKLEDSAVYLCASSFVDMNTEAFFGQGTRLTVV.

The V gene is TRBV18, the J gene TRBJ1-2; D gene ambiguous. Germline V gives CDR1 KGHSH, CDR2 LQKENI. V was cut by 0 bases and J by 4 bases, with 15 bases left in between. This CDR3 spans 16 amino acids. CDR3 in DNA: TGTGCCAGCTCACCACCGAGGGCAGGTGCAGCCTATGGCTACACCTTC. This codes for CASSPPRAGAAYGYTF.

This rearrangement joins TRBV5-6 to TRBJ1-2; D is uncertain. The V and J ends lost 1 base and 4 bases respectively, with 14 bases between them. Germline CDR1 and CDR2: SGHDT and YYEEEE. This CDR3 is 15 amino acids long. The CDR3 loop is CASSLYFGGFYGYTF. The CDR3 DNA reads as TGTGCCAGCAGCTTGTACTTCGGAGGTTTCTATGGCTACACCTTC.

The gene calls are TRBV5-1 and TRBJ1-2; D unresolved. The CDR3 is 15 amino acids. The germline gives CDR1 SGHRS, CDR2 YFSETQ. The V end was cut by 5 bases, the J end by 1 base, with 15 bases between. CDR3 DNA sequence: TGCGCCAGCAGAATTCCAGAGGAGAGTAACTATGGCTACACCTTC. It yields the protein CASRIPEESNYGYTF.

The V call is TRBV25-1, the J call TRBJ2-3, with D uncertain. Germline V lookup: CDR1 MGHDK, CDR2 SYGVNS. The CDR3 contains 15 residues. Deletions cut 2 bases from V and 3 bases from J, with 12 bases between. For the CDR3, the DNA is TGTGCCAGCAGTGAAGACGGGTCTTGGACAGATACGCAGTATTTT. Encoded protein: CASSEDGSWTDTQYF.

The chain joins TRBV6-6 to TRBJ1-1; a possible D gene is TRBD1 (6 bases). V lost 6 bases and J 4 bases, leaving 18 bases between the germline ends. There are 15 residues in the CDR3. The germline V gene has CDR1 MNHNY and CDR2 SVGAGI (reference sequence). The CDR3 DNA is TGTGCCAGCAGCTCCGGTGTGGGGGCGGCCACTGAAGCTTTCTTT. Translation: CASSSGVGAATEAFF.

The chain recombines TRBV19 with TRBJ1-2; 9 bases map to TRBD1. V gave up 2 bases and J gave up 7 bases; unmatched junction bases: 2. The CDR3 contains 13 residues. The V gene's germline CDR1 is LNHDA and CDR2 SQIVND (reference sequence). The CDR3, as DNA: TGTGCCAGTAGTATAACAGGGGGCCGTGGCTACACCTTC. This codes for CASSITGGRGYTF.

The sample holds one count of this clone. In DNA, the CDR3 is TGTGCCAGCAGCTTGGGCGGCGGGCCGGGGTACAATGAGCAGTTCTTC. Translated: CASSLGGGPGYNEQFF. The V gene is TRBV5-4, the J gene TRBJ2-1, with D possibly matching TRBD2 (5 bases). The CDR3 consists of 16 residues. Germline V CDR1 and CDR2: SGHNT, YYREEE (reference sequence). V was trimmed by 0 bases and J by 4 bases, leaving 14 bases between them.

The chain links TRBV5-1 to TRBJ2-3, with D unclear. V was clipped by 1 base and J by 3 bases, with 15 bases between them. Germline CDR1 and CDR2: SGHRS and YFSETQ. The length of the CDR3 is 16 residues. The CDR3 DNA follows: TGCGCCAGCAGCTTGAATGGGCCAGGCGAGACAGATACGCAGTATTTT. Its translation: CASSLNGPGETDTQYF.

This chain uses TRBV29-1 with TRBJ2-5; 10 bases agree with TRBD1. The DNA end lines up better with TRBJ2-7; the J call may be wrong. The germline CDR1 and CDR2 sequences are SQVTM and ANQGSEA. The CDR3 is 16 residues long. CDR3 sequence: CSVVSRDRGGGYEQYF. The DNA of the CDR3 is TGCAGCGTTGTCTCACGGGACAGGGGCGGCGGGTACGAGCAGTACTTC.

The V gene is TRBV27, the J gene TRBJ2-2; D is unclear. The V end lost 3 bases, the J end lost 0 bases, and 2 bases lay between the germline ends. This CDR3 has 13 residues. Germline CDR1 reads MNHEY; CDR2 reads SMNVEV (reference sequence). The CDR3 DNA reads as TGTGCCAGCAGTTTTACGAACACCGGGGAGCTGTTTTTT. As protein: CASSFTNTGELFF.

The rearrangement links TRBV7-2 to TRBJ2-2; the match to TRBD2 covers 11 bases. V trimming: 1 base; J trimming: 5 bases; junction bases outside the gene matches: 6. This CDR3 comprises 17 residues. Germline CDR1 is SGHTA and CDR2 is FQGNSA. CDR3 in DNA: TGTGCCAGCAGCTTAGGCACTAGCGGGAGTCGAACCGGGGAGCTGTTTTTT. This translates into CASSLGTSGSRTGELFF. Full variable domain (remainder filled in from reference TRBV7-2 and TRBJ2-2): GAGVSQSPSNKVTEKGKDVELRCDPISGHTALYWYRQSLGQGLEFLIYFQGNSAPDKSGLPSDRFSAERTGGSVSTLTIQRTQQEDSAVYLCASSLGTSGSRTGELFFGEGSRLTVL.

The chain uses TRBV4-3 and TRBJ2-1; 9 nucleotides agree with TRBD2. The germline V gene encodes CDR1 LGHNA and CDR2 YSLEER. This CDR3 has 19 amino acids. The ends lost 4 bases at V and 0 bases at J; junction bases unmatched: 13. Written as DNA, the CDR3 is TGCGCCAGCAGCCGCCCACTAGCGGGTGACTCAAGCTCCTACAATGAGCAGTTCTTC. Its translation is CASSRPLAGDSSSYNEQFF.

The chain is built from TRBV29-1 and TRBJ2-3; D possibly matches TRBD1 or TRBD2 (9 bases each). Germline CDR1 and CDR2: SQVTM and ANQGSEA. Trimming left V 6 bases short and J 6 bases short, with 28 bases between. The CDR3 is made up of 17 amino acids. CDR3 nucleotide sequence: TGCAGCGTCCCGGGACAGGGACCAGCGGGAGGCGAGGATACGCAGTATTTT. This codes for CSVPGQGPAGGEDTQYF.

This chain links TRBV5-1 with TRBJ1-5, with D perhaps matching TRBD1 (6 bases). There are 15 residues in the CDR3. Trimming left V 3 bases short and J 0 bases short, with 10 bases between. Germline assignment: CDR1 SGHRS and CDR2 YFSETQ. CDR3: CASSSTGNSNQPQHF. Here the CDR3 DNA reads TGCGCCAGCAGCTCTACAGGGAATAGCAATCAGCCCCAGCATTTT.

This rearrangement joins TRBV7-2 to TRBJ2-5; D unresolved. The CDR3 spans 14 residues. Germline loops: CDR1 SGHTA, CDR2 FQGNSA. V lost 8 bases and J lost 2, with 15 bases in between. CDR3: CASGSEFWQETQYF. The CDR3 DNA sequence: TGTGCCAGCGGATCGGAGTTCTGGCAAGAGACCCAGTACTTC.

The chain is built from TRBV29-1 and TRBJ2-3; 7 positions match TRBD2. This CDR3 comprises 12 residues. Germline CDR1 is SQVTM and CDR2 is ANQGSEA. With V trimmed by 4 bases and J by 4 bases, 2 bases remained unmatched. Written as DNA, the CDR3 is TGCAGCGTTGGACTAGCTTCAGATACGCAGTATTTT. This gives the protein CSVGLASDTQYF.

The CDR3 protein is CASRLPEVSGQGYEQYV. The CDR3 coding sequence is TGTGCCAGCAGACTCCCGGAAGTCAGCGGACAGGGCTACGAGCAGTACGTC. The chain combines TRBV7-2 with TRBJ2-7, with 8 bases aligning to TRBD1. Germline assignment: CDR1 SGHTA and CDR2 FQGNSA. There are 17 residues in the CDR3. The J segment lost 3 bases and the V segment lost 6 bases, leaving 16 bases of the junction unmatched.

This clone turned up a few times. The rearrangement uses TRBV10-1 and TRBJ2-1; 7 nucleotides match TRBD1. This CDR3 region has 15 residues. Trimming removed 3 bases from V and 7 bases from J; junction bases left unmatched: 9. The germline CDR1 and CDR2 sequences are WNHNN and SYGVQD (reference sequence). This CDR3 reads CASSEQGLRTNEQFF. CDR3 in DNA: TGCGCCAGCAGTGAACAGGGGTTACGCACGAATGAGCAGTTCTTC.

This clone was seen only once. V usage is TRBV25-1 and J usage is TRBJ1-1; D remains ambiguous. CDR1 is MGHDK, CDR2 SYGVNS, per germline. The V end lost 0 bases, the J end lost 4 bases, and 12 bases lay between the germline ends. The CDR3 sequence is 15 residues long. The CDR3: CASSEYIRHGTEAFF. Written as DNA, the CDR3 is TGTGCCAGCAGTGAATATATCCGTCACGGCACTGAAGCTTTCTTT.

Regarding this clone: At one of its ends the junction is not consistent with the germline gene, which may arise from a read error. The chain couples TRBV29-1 to TRBJ2-7; TRBD2 matches 11 bases. The CDR3 has 12 amino acids. The germline V gene encodes CDR1 SQVTM and CDR2 ANQGSEA. Here the CDR3 DNA reads TGCAGCGTTGCAGGGACTAGCGGAATTAGACACTTC. It codes for CSVAGTSGIRHF.

The rearrangement uses TRBV6-1 and TRBJ1-5; D possibly corresponds to TRBD1 (5 bases). Trimming removed 2 bases from V and 7 bases from J, with 12 bases in between. There are 14 residues in the CDR3. CDR1 is MNHNS and CDR2 is SASEGT in the germline V gene. The CDR3: CASSETQGGQPQHF. The CDR3 DNA reads TGTGCCAGCAGTGAAACGCAGGGCGGCCAGCCCCAGCATTTT.

This chain connects TRBV30 to TRBJ2-6, with TRBD1 matching over 11 bases. The CDR3 has 16 amino acids. The V and J ends lost 3 bases and 0 bases, in that order; junction bases with no gene match: 1. CDR1 and CDR2 (germline): GTSNPN, SVGIG (reference sequence). The CDR3 sequence is CAWSGTGGSGANVLTF. The CDR3 DNA reads as TGTGCCTGGAGCGGGACAGGGGGCTCTGGGGCCAACGTCCTGACTTTC.

This chain connects TRBV7-9 to TRBJ2-7; possible D gene TRBD1, 5 bases. The CDR3 is made up of 15 amino acids. Germline CDR1 reads SEHNR; CDR2 reads FQNEAQ (reference sequence). Between the trimmed V and J ends, which lost 2 bases and 2 bases, there was a span of 13 bases. CDR3 loop: CASSLTQGLTYEQYV. The CDR3 coding sequence is TGTGCCAGCAGCTTAACCCAGGGTCTAACCTACGAGCAGTACGTC.

This sequence joins TRBV2 and TRBJ2-2; the match to TRBD1 covers 8 bases. Trimming took 4 bases from V and 3 from J; bases not matched to a gene: 4. The length of the CDR3 is 15 residues. Germline loops: CDR1 SNHLY, CDR2 FYNNEI. Written as DNA, the CDR3 is TGTGCCAGCAGTGTGGGGACAGGATACACCGGGGAGCTGTTTTTT. It yields the protein CASSVGTGYTGELFF.

The rearrangement uses TRBV6-5 and TRBJ2-5; weak D call: TRBD2 (5 bases). The DNA matches TRBJ2-7 better at its end, which makes the J call doubtful. Germline CDR1 reads MNHEY; CDR2 reads SVGAGI. The CDR3 has 14 residues. CDR3 loop: CASSRSGRTYEQYF. Here the CDR3 DNA reads TGTGCCAGCAGCCGCAGCGGCAGAACCTACGAGCAGTACTTC.

The chain combines TRBV5-1 with TRBJ2-5; TRBD1 matches at 7 bases. The V gene's germline CDR1 is SGHRS and CDR2 YFSETQ. With 0 bases clipped from V and 2 bases from J, the junction kept 1 base outside the gene matches. This CDR3 is built from 14 residues. CDR3 nucleotides: TGCGCCAGCAGCTTGGGGACAGGTCAAGAGACCCAGTACTTC. This gives the protein CASSLGTGQETQYF. The complete variable domain, with remaining parts taken from reference TRBV5-1 and TRBJ2-5, reads KAGVTQTPRYLIKTRGQQVTLSCSPISGHRSVSWYQQTPGQGLQFLFEYFSETQRNKGNFPGRFSGRQFSNSRSEMNVSTLELGDSALYLCASSLGTGQETQYFGPGTRLLVL.

In nucleotides, the CDR3 is TGTGCCACCAGCAGAGATCTACTGGGCGCAACTAATGAAAAACTGTTTTTT. It encodes CATSRDLLGATNEKLFF. This chain uses TRBV15 with TRBJ1-4, with D unresolved. The CDR3 is 17 residues long. Per germline, CDR1 LNHNV and CDR2 YYDKDF (reference sequence). Trimming cost V 0 bases and J 0 bases, with 11 bases left between them.